Listed here are 5 T cell receptor beta chains from one sample, sequenced in a study of T cell responses to AZD1222 COVID-19 vaccine. Assay used: immunoSEQ multiplex PCR; TCRdb lists only in-frame clones, some missing. The table includes 80,000 or so clones, approximately 90% detected once. This material consisted of peripheral blood, taken on day 0 of AZD1222 vaccination. These receptors all come from an adult in good health.

This clone was seen only once. DNA for the CDR3: TGTGCCAGCAGTTACCCCCCAGACAGGTTCTTC. Translating it yields CASSYPPDRFF. The gene calls are TRBV6-2 or TRBV6-3 and TRBJ2-1; weak D call: TRBD1 (5 bases). The germline V and J ends were trimmed by 2 bases and 15 bases, with 11 bases remaining between them. Germline CDR1 MNHEY, CDR2 SVGEGT. This CDR3 has 11 residues.

DNA of the CDR3: TGTGCTAGTGGTTTGGACTACGGGGGGTCGAAAACTGAAGCTTTCTTT. Protein: CASGLDYGGSKTEAFF. V usage is TRBV12-5 and J usage is TRBJ1-1; tentatively, D is TRBD1 (5 bases). The V gene lost 1 base and the J gene lost 5 bases, with 17 bases spanning the gap. Germline assignment: CDR1 LGHNT and CDR2 FRNRAP. CDR3 length equals 16 residues.

The V call is TRBV27, the J call TRBJ1-3, with D unclear. The CDR3 is 16 amino acids. The ends were cut back, 6 bases at V and 0 bases at J, with 15 bases in the middle. The germline V gene encodes CDR1 MNHEY and CDR2 SMNVEV (reference sequence). The CDR3 DNA is TGTGCCAGCAGACCTTCGGACGTCAACTCTGGAAACACCATATATTTT. Protein: CASRPSDVNSGNTIYF.

The chain recombines TRBV6-5 with TRBJ1-1, with TRBD1 as a possible D gene (5 bases). In germline, CDR1 is MNHEY, CDR2 SVGAGI. This CDR3 contains 15 residues. Trimming pared 0 bases from V and 1 base from J, leaving 9 bases between. The CDR3 nucleotides are TGTGCCAGCAGTTACTCGACCCAGGGGAACACTGAAGCTTTCTTT. Translating it yields CASSYSTQGNTEAFF.

The chain couples TRBV11-2 to TRBJ2-2; D tentatively reads TRBD1 or TRBD2 (5 bases each). Germline CDR1 reads SGHAT; CDR2 reads FQNNGV. The V end lost 6 bases, the J end lost 6 bases, and 11 bases lay between the germline ends. The CDR3 extends over 13 amino acids. The DNA for the CDR3 is TGTGCCAGCAGATCGGGGCTCGCCGGGGAGCTGTTTTTT. Translating gives CASRSGLAGELFF.